This T cell receptor (beta chain) emerged from a study of beta chain features in type 1 diabetes. Notes on the study in general: The study found moderately but significantly shorter TCRB CDR3s in all four CD4+ subsets of Type 1 diabetes patients.

As regards this clone: The antigen is unknown.

TCRB transcripts that were expressed got sequenced, as all of the isolated RNA had been reverse transcribed. The table came from immunoSEQ multiplex PCR; TCRdb's copy has only in-frame clones and leaves some out. The profile shows about 170,000 clones, 6.5% to 8.5% of them singletons. The TCR originated in a man between 18 and 29 years old with type 1 diabetes. Sequenced sample: central memory CD4+ T cells from blood.

CDR3 nucleotides: TGCGCCAGCAGCCAAGACGGGGTCCCCGGCACAGATACGCAGTATTTT. It encodes CASSQDGVPGTDTQYF. The gene calls are TRBV4-1 and TRBJ2-3; tentative D call: TRBD2 (5 bases). The germline gives CDR1 MGHRA, CDR2 YSYEKL. The CDR3 runs to 16 residues. V was clipped by 0 bases and J by 1 base, with 11 bases between them.